This entry lists 2 T cell receptor beta chains sequenced from one sample in a study of T cell repertoires in cytomegalovirus infection. TCRdb reprocessed the reads via MiXCR and lists one record per CDR3 protein. The data show around 570,000 distinct CDR3 sequences, 35% to 50% seen once. No antigen has been identified for these receptors. Sequences were derived from cultured PBMCs, sampled from culture after CMV antigen stimulation. These receptors all stem from a human donor in good health (CMV status not recorded). Some clones in this sample may be carry-over from other donors' samples.

The J gene is TRBJ2-2, the V gene TRBV19; 9 bases align to TRBD1. CDR1 is LNHDA, CDR2 SQIVND, per germline (reference sequence). Trimming removed 2 bases from V and 1 base from J; junction bases left unmatched: 2. The CDR3 spans 16 residues. The CDR3 loop reads CASSIPGQGNTGELFF. The CDR3 nucleotides read TGTGCCAGTAGTATACCGGGACAGGGGAACACCGGGGAGCTGTTTTTT.

The chain uses TRBV7-2 and TRBJ2-6; D not certain. This CDR3 is 16 amino acids long. Looked up from germline, CDR1 is SGHTA and CDR2 is FQGNSA. V was pared by 2 bases and J by 0 bases, with 8 bases between. DNA for the CDR3: TGTGCCAGCAGCTTATGGTGGAGCTCTGGGGCCAACGTCCTGACTTTC. Translated: CASSLWWSSGANVLTF.